One and the same sample provided the 10 T cell receptor beta chains below, sequenced in a study of blood T cell repertoires in COVID-19. The data were produced by immunoSEQ multiplex PCR, yet TCRdb's version contains in-frame clones alone and is incomplete. Of a few hundred thousand clones listed, 84% are singletons. The sample taken for sequencing was peripheral blood. Receptors were obtained from a man younger than 45 with active or convalescent COVID-19.

The CDR3 is CASSSAQNRDTGELFF. CDR3 DNA: TGTGCCAGCAGCAGCGCCCAGAACAGGGACACCGGGGAGCTGTTTTTT. The J gene is TRBJ2-2, the V gene TRBV5-4; D possibly corresponds to TRBD1 (6 bases). This CDR3 has 16 residues. Between the trimmed V and J ends, which lost 4 bases and 3 bases, there was a span of 16 bases. Germline V gene sequence: CDR1 SGHNT, CDR2 YYREEE (reference sequence).

The CDR3 region is CASSDGLLTEAFF. The CDR3 nucleotides read TGCGCCAGCAGCGACGGACTCCTAACTGAAGCTTTCTTT. V usage is TRBV5-1 and J usage is TRBJ1-1; D gene unclear. Per the germline V gene, CDR1 is SGHRS and CDR2 is YFSETQ. The V and J ends lost 4 bases and 5 bases respectively, with 12 bases between them. CDR3 length: 13 residues.

The chain recombines TRBV27 with TRBJ1-6, with D unresolved. CDR1 is MNHEY and CDR2 is SMNVEV in the germline V gene (reference sequence). The CDR3 has 16 amino acids. Trimming removed 5 bases at V and 0 bases at J, with 11 bases between. CDR3 protein: CASSPEESSYNSPLHF. As DNA, the CDR3 is TGTGCCAGCAGTCCCGAGGAAAGCTCCTATAATTCACCCCTCCACTTT.

This clone has only one observation. The chain couples TRBV5-6 to TRBJ2-7; 12 positions match TRBD1. V was pared by 3 bases and J by 5 bases, with 9 bases of the junction left unmatched. This CDR3 is 16 amino acids long. Germline V gives CDR1 SGHDT, CDR2 YYEEEE. This chain's CDR3 is CASSSVPGQGAHEQYF. The CDR3 coding sequence is TGTGCCAGCAGCTCGGTTCCGGGACAGGGGGCCCACGAGCAGTACTTC.

The V call is TRBV6-7, the J call TRBJ2-4, with 7 positions matching TRBD1. TRBV6-7 is given ORF status, its function remaining uncertain. The CDR3 totals 12 residues. The trim removed 0 bases at V and 15 bases at J, leaving 5 bases unmatched. CDR3 sequence (DNA): TGTGCCAGCAGTTACTCGGGACAGCAGGCGTACTTC. Encoded protein: CASSYSGQQAYF.

This CDR3 is CASRPGQNTEAFF. DNA of the CDR3: TGTGCCAGCAGACCGGGACAGAACACTGAAGCTTTCTTT. This chain uses TRBV7-9 with TRBJ1-1; D may be TRBD1 (6 bases). The V gene's germline CDR1 is SEHNR and CDR2 FQNEAQ (reference sequence). The CDR3 extends over 13 amino acids. Trimming pared 6 bases from V and 1 base from J, leaving 9 bases between.

This CDR3 reads CASSGGQGVTDTQYF. The CDR3 bases are TGTGCCAGCAGCGGCGGACAGGGGGTCACAGATACGCAGTATTTT. This chain uses TRBV7-9 with TRBJ2-3; 10 nucleotides line up with TRBD1. CDR1 SEHNR and CDR2 FQNEAQ come from the germline V gene (reference sequence). The CDR3 is made up of 15 amino acids. V was clipped by 5 bases and J by 2 bases; unmatched bases: 4.

This chain links TRBV9 with TRBJ1-4, with a weak D call TRBD1 (5 bases). Per germline, CDR1 SGDLS and CDR2 YYNGEE. V shed 4 bases and J shed 6 bases, with 16 bases lying between them. The CDR3 is 15 amino acids. CDR3 protein: CASSPTGASYEKLFF. CDR3 nucleotide sequence: TGTGCCAGCAGCCCAACTGGGGCATCGTATGAAAAACTGTTTTTT.

CDR3 sequence reads: CASKIAGGAYNEQFF. CDR3 bases: TGTGCCAGCAAAATAGCGGGGGGGGCCTACAATGAGCAGTTCTTC. The chain employs TRBV6-5 and TRBJ2-1; 11 positions match TRBD2. The V gene's germline CDR1 is MNHEY and CDR2 SVGAGI. CDR3 length equals 15 residues. V lost 7 bases to trimming and J lost 2 bases; unmatched junction nucleotides: 4.

The rearrangement links TRBV3-1 (or the pseudogene TRBV3-2) to TRBJ1-5; D is unresolved. Germline V lookup: CDR1 LGHDT, CDR2 YNNKEL (reference sequence). V lost 0 bases and J lost 1, with 7 bases in between. The CDR3 has 15 amino acids. The chain's CDR3 is CASSQDSWSNQPQHF. Written as DNA, the CDR3 is TGTGCCAGCAGCCAAGATAGTTGGAGCAATCAGCCCCAGCATTTT.